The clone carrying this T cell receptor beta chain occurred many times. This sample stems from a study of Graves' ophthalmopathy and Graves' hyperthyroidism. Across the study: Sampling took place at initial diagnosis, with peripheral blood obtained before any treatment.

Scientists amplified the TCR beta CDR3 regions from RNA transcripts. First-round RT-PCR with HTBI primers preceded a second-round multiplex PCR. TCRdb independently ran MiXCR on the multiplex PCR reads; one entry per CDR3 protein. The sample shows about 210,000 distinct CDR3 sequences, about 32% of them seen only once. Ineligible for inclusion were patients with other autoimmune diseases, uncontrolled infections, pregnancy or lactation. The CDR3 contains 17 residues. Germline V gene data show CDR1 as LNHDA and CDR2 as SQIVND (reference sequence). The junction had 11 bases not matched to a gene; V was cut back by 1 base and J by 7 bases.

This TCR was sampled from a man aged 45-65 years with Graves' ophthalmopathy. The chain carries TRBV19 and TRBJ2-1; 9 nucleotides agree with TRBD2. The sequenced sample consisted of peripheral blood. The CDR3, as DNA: TGTGCCAGTAGTATAGTCGGCGTTGGCGGGAGGGTAAATGAGCAGTTCTTC. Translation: CASSIVGVGGRVNEQFF.